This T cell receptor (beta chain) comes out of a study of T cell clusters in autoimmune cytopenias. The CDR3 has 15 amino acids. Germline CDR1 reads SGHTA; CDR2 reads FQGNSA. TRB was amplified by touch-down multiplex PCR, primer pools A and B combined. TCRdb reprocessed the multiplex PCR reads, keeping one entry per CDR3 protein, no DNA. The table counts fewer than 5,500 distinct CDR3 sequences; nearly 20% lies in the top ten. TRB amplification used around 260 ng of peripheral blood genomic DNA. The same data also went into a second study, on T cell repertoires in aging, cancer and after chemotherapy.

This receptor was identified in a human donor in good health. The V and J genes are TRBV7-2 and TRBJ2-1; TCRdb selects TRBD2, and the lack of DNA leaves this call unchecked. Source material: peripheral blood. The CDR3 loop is CASSSGLAGGVTQFF.